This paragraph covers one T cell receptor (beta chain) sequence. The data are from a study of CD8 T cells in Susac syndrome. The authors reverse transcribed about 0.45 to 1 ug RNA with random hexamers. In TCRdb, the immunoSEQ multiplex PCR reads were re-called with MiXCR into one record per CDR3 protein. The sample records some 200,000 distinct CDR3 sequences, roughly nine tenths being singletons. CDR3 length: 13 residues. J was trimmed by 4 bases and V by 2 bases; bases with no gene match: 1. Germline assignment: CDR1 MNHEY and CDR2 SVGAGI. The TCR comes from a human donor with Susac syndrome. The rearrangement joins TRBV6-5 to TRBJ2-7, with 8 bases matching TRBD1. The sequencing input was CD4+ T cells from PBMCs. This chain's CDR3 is CASSYNRGYEQYF. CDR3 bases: TGTGCCAGCAGTTACAACAGGGGGTACGAGCAGTACTTC.